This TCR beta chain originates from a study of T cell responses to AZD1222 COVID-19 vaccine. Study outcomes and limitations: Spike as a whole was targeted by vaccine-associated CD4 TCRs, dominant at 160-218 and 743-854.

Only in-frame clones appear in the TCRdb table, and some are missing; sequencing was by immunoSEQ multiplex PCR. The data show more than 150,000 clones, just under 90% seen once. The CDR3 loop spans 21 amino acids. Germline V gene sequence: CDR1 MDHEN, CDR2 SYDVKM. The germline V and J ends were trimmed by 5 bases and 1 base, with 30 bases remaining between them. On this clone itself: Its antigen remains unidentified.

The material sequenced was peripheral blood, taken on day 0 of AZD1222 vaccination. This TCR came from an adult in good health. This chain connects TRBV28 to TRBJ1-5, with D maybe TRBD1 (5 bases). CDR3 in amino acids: CASSLSPIRLSGVRSNQPQHF. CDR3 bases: TGTGCCAGCAGTCTAAGCCCCATACGATTATCGGGGGTGAGAAGCAATCAGCCCCAGCATTTT.